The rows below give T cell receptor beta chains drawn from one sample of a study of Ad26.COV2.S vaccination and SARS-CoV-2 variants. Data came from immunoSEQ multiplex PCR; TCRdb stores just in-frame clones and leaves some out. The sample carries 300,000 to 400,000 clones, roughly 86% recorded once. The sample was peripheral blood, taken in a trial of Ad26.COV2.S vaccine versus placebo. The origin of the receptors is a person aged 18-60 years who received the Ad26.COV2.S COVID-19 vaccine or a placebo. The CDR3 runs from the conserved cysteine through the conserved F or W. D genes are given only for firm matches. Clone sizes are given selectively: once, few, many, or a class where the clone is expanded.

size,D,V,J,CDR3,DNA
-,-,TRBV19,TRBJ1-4,CASSRSWEEKLFF,TGTGCCAGTAGTAGATCCTGGGAGGAAAAACTGTTTTTT
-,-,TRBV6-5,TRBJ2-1,CASTLSPPLGQFF,TGTGCCAGCACCCTGTCCCCCCCATTGGGGCAGTTCTTC
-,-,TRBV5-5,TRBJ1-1,CASSWGAGDDKRSMNTEAFF,TGTGCCAGCAGCTGGGGCGCGGGTGACGACAAGAGATCGATGAACACTGAAGCTTTCTTT
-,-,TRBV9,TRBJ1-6,CASSVGQRSSYNSPLHF,TGTGCCAGCAGCGTAGGACAGCGCAGCTCCTATAATTCACCCCTCCACTTT
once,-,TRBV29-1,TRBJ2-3,CSVEEGITPDTQYF,TGCAGCGTTGAAGAGGGTATAACCCCAGATACGCAGTATTTT
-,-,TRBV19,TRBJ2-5,CASSMDTYQETQYF,TGTGCCAGTAGTATGGACACGTACCAAGAGACCCAGTACTTC
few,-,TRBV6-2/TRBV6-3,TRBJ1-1,CASRPSGGDTEAFF,TGTGCCAGCAGGCCTTCGGGAGGGGACACTGAAGCTTTCTTT
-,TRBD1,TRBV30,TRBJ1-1,CAWGRGPNTEAFF,TGTGCCTGGGGCAGGGGGCCGAACACTGAAGCTTTCTTT
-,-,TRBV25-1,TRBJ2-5,CASSQSTVQETQYF,TGTGCCAGCAGCCAATCGACGGTCCAAGAGACCCAGTACTTC
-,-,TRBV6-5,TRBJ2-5,CASSSSPLYAETQYF,TGTGCCAGCAGTTCCTCCCCCCTTTATGCGGAGACCCAGTACTTC
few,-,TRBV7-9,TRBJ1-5,CASSSLRDSQPQHF,TGTGCCAGCAGCTCTTTGCGGGATTCGCAGCCCCAGCATTTT
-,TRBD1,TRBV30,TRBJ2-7,CAWNLWDRASGEQYF,TGTGCCTGGAATTTATGGGACAGGGCATCGGGGGAGCAGTACTTC
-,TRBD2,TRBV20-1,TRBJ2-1,CSASAGLDYNEQFF,TGCAGTGCTAGTGCGGGACTAGACTACAATGAGCAGTTCTTC
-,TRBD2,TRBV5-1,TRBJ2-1,CASRGTSGEQFF,TGCGCCAGCAGAGGGACTAGCGGTGAGCAGTTCTTC
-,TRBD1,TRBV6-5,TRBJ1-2,CASGRTGSVNYGYTF,TGTGCCAGCGGGAGGACAGGGAGCGTTAACTATGGCTACACCTTC
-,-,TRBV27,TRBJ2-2,CASSSRAGELFF,TGTGCCAGCAGTTCGAGGGCCGGGGAGCTGTTTTTT
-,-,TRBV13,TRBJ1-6,CASSSRVSNSPLHF,TGTGCCAGCAGCTCCAGGGTCTCGAATTCACCCCTCCACTTT
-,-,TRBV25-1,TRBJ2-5,CASSPPGIWETQYF,TGTGCCAGCAGCCCCCCAGGGATCTGGGAGACCCAGTACTTC
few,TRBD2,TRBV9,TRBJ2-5,CASSPGGLETQYF,TGTGCCAGCAGCCCGGGGGGGTTGGAGACCCAGTACTTC
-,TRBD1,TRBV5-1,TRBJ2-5,CASSPGTGRLQETQYF,TGCGCCAGCAGCCCCGGGACAGGGAGACTTCAAGAGACCCAGTACTTC
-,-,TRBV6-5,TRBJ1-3,CASNADSSGNTIYF,TGTGCCAGCAATGCGGACAGCTCTGGAAACACCATATATTTT
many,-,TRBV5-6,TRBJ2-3,CASSRLGEYTDTQYF,TGTGCCAGCAGCCGCCTCGGGGAGTACACAGATACGCAGTATTTT
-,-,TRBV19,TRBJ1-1,CASSMGPLLPNTEAFF,TGTGCCAGTAGTATGGGACCCCTGCTCCCGAACACTGAAGCTTTCTTT
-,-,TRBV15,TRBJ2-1,CATSRVEDEQFF,TGTGCCACCAGCAGAGTGGAAGATGAGCAGTTCTTC
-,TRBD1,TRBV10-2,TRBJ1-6,CASSEVGTVNSPLHF,TGCGCCAGCAGTGAAGTTGGGACAGTAAATTCACCCCTCCACTTT
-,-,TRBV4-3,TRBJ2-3,CASSQDRWGWGTDTQYF,TGCGCCAGCAGCCAAGATCGTTGGGGCTGGGGCACAGATACGCAGTATTTT
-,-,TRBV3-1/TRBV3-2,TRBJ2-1,CASSQVGVEQFF,TGTGCCAGCAGCCAAGTGGGTGTTGAGCAGTTCTTC
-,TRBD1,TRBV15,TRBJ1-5,CATSPRGQGRPQHF,TGTGCCACCAGCCCTAGGGGGCAGGGCCGGCCCCAGCATTTT
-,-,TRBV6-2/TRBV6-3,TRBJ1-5,CASSHLNQPQHF,TGTGCCAGCAGTCACCTCAATCAGCCCCAGCATTTT
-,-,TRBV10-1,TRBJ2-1,CASSGGRIALNEQFF,TGCGCCAGCAGCGGGGGTAGAATAGCGCTAAATGAGCAGTTCTTC
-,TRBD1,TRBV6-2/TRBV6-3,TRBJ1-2,CASSWGQDYGYTF,TGTGCCAGCAGTTGGGGACAGGACTATGGCTACACCTTC
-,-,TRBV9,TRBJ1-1,CASSVISDTIEAFF,TGTGCCAGCAGCGTAATTTCGGACACCATTGAAGCTTTCTTT
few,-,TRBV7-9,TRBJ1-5,CASSRGGGNQPQHF,TGTGCCAGCAGCCGGGGGGGAGGCAATCAGCCCCAGCATTTT
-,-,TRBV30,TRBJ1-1,CAWSVGRLNTEAFF,TGTGCCTGGAGTGTAGGGCGACTGAACACTGAAGCTTTCTTT
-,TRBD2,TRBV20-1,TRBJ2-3,CSASALIGTSRRDTQYF,TGCAGTGCTAGTGCTTTAATTGGGACTAGCAGAAGAGATACGCAGTATTTT
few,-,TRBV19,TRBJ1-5,CASSTRARAHQPQHF,TGTGCCAGTAGTACCCGGGCCAGGGCGCATCAGCCCCAGCATTTT
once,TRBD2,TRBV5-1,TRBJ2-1,CASSPGLPINEQFF,TGCGCCAGCAGCCCGGGACTACCTATCAATGAGCAGTTCTTC
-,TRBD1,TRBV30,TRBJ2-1,CAWQGQPENEQFF,TGTGCCTGGCAGGGACAGCCGGAAAATGAGCAGTTCTTC
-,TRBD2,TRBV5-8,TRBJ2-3,CASSSGLGDTQYF,TGTGCCAGCAGCTCCGGACTAGGTGATACGCAGTATTTT
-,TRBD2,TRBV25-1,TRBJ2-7,CASSDSGGLREQYF,TGTGCCAGCAGTGATAGCGGGGGGCTAAGGGAGCAGTACTTC
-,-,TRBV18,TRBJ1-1,CASSPRDGNTEAFF,TGTGCCAGCTCACCAAGAGATGGTAACACTGAAGCTTTCTTT